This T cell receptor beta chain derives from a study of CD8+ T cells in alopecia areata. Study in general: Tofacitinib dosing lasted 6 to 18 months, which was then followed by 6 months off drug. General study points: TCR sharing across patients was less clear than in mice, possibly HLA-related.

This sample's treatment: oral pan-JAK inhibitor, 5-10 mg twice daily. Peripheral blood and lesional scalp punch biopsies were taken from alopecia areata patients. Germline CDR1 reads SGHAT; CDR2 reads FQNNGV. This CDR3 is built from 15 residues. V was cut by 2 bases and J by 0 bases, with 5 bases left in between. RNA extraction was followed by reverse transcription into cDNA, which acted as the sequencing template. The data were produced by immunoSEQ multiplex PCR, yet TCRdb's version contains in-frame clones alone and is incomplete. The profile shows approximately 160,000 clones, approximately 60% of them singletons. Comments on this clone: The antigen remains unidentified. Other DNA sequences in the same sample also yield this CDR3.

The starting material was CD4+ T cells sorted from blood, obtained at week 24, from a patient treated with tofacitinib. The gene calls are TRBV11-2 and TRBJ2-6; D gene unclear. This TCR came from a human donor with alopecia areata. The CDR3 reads CASSLSSSGANVLTF. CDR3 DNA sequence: TGTGCCAGCAGCTTAAGCAGCTCTGGGGCCAACGTCCTGACTTTC. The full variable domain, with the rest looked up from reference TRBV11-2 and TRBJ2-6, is EAGVAQSPRYKIIEKRQSVAFWCNPISGHATLYWYQQILGQGPKLLIQFQNNGVVDDSQLPKDRFSAERLKGVDSTLKIQPAKLEDSAVYLCASSLSSSGANVLTFGAGSRLTVL.